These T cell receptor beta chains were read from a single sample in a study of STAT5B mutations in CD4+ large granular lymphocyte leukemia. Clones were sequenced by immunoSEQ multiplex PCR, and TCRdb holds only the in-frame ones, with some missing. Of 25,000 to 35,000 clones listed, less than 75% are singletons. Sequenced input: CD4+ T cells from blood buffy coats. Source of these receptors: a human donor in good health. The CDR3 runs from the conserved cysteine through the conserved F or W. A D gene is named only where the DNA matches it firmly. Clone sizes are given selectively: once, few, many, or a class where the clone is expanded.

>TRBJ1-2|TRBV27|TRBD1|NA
TGTGCCAGCAGGTCGTCATGGACAGGGGGCGCATTTGACTATGGCTACACCTTC
CASRSSWTGGAFDYGYTF
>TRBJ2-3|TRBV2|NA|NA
TGTGCCAGCAGAGCCCAGGCAGATACGCAGTATTTT
CASRAQADTQYF
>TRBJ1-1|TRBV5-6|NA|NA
TGTGCCAGCAGCTTGTGGGGCTCGGACACTGAAGCTTTCTTT
CASSLWGSDTEAFF
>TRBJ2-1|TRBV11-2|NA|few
TGTGCCAGCAGCTCAACCGGGGGATACAATGAGCAGTTCTTC
CASSSTGGYNEQFF
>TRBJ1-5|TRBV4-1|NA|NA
TGCGCCAGCAGCCAAGATGGGCAGTCTAGCAATCAGCCCCAGCATTTT
CASSQDGQSSNQPQHF
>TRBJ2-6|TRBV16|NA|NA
TGTGCCAGCAGCCGCCGCCCAGGGACGTCCCTGGGGGGGGCCAACGTCCTGACTTTC
CASSRRPGTSLGGANVLTF
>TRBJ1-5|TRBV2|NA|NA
TGTGCCAGCAAGGGTGGACCGAACAATCAGCCCCAGCATTTT
CASKGGPNNQPQHF
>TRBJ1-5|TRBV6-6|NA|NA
TGTGCCAGCACCTTAAGGGGGGGTAGCAATCAGCCCCAGCATTTT
CASTLRGGSNQPQHF
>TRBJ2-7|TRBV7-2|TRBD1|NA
TGTGCCAGCAGCCCAGAAGGGGGCACTTCCTACGAGCAGTACTTC
CASSPEGGTSYEQYF
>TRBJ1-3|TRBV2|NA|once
TGTGCCACCGGAAGCCTGGGGATCGGTGGAAACACCATATATTTT
CATGSLGIGGNTIYF
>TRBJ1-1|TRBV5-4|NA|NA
TGTGCCAGCAGCTTGGCAGGGGTCGCAGCCCTGAGCACTGAAGCTTTCTTT
CASSLAGVAALSTEAFF
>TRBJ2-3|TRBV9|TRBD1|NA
TGTGCCAGCAGCGTAGAGGGGGCGAACACAGATACGCAGTATTTT
CASSVEGANTDTQYF
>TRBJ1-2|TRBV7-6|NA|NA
TGTGCCAGCAGCACAAGGTTCGGGGATTATGGCTACACCTTC
CASSTRFGDYGYTF
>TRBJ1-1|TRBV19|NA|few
TGTGCCAGTAGGGATAAGATGAACACTGAAGCTTTCTTT
CASRDKMNTEAFF
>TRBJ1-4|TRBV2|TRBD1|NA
TGTGCCAGCAGGAGGGGGCCTGAAAAACTGTTTTTT
CASRRGPEKLFF
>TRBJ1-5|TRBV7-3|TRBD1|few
TGTGCCAGCAGCCCAAACAGGGGCGACCAGCCCCAGCATTTT
CASSPNRGDQPQHF
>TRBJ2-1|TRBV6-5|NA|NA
TGTGCCAGCAGCACAGGGTTACCTTACAATGAGCAGTTCTTC
CASSTGLPYNEQFF
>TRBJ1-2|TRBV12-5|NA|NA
TGTGCTAGTGGCCCGGACGGCCGGGCGAACTATGGCTACACCTTC
CASGPDGRANYGYTF
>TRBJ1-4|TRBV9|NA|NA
TGTGCCAGCAGCGTAGGGGGGATAACTAATGAAAAACTGTTTTTT
CASSVGGITNEKLFF
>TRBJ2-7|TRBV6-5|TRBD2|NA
TGTGCCAGCAGGTCAGCGGGGGGCGAATACGAGCAGTACTTC
CASRSAGGEYEQYF
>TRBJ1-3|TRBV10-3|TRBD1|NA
TGTGCCATCAGTGAGCGGACAGGGGGCTCTGGAAACACCATATATTTT
CAISERTGGSGNTIYF
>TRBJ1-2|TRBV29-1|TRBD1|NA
TGCAGCGTCCCAACAGGGGCGGCCAATGGCTACACCTTC
CSVPTGAANGYTF
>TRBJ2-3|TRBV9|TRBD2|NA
TGTGCCAGCAGCACTAGCGGCAGCACAGATACGCAGTATTTT
CASSTSGSTDTQYF
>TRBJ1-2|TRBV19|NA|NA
TGTGCCAGTAGTTCGCCCGGGACCGTCGCCTATGGCTACACCTTC
CASSSPGTVAYGYTF
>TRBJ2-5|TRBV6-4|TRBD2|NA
TGTGCCAGCAGTCCGGGGACTAGCCACCAAGAGACCCAGTACTTC
CASSPGTSHQETQYF
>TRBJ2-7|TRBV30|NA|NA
TGTGCCTGGACGGCAGAAACCTACGAGCAGTACTTC
CAWTAETYEQYF
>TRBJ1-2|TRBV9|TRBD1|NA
TGTGCCAGCAGCGTAGAGGGACAGGGCCAGGGGGGCTACACCTTC
CASSVEGQGQGGYTF
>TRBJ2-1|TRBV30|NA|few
TGTGCCTGGTTATTACCCAGAGGAACCTACAATGAGCAGTTCTTC
CAWLLPRGTYNEQFF
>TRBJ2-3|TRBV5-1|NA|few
TGCGCCAGCAGCGTGGGGGGACGCGGAGGGGCAGATACGCAGTATTTT
CASSVGGRGGADTQYF
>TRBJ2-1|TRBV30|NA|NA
TGTGCCTGGAGTCAGGACAGTCACAATGAGCAGTTCTTC
CAWSQDSHNEQFF
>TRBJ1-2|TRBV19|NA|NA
TGTGCCAGTATTCCGGGGGGCGTAGGCTTTGGCTACACCTTC
CASIPGGVGFGYTF
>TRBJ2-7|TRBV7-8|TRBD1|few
TGTGCCAGCAGCTTAGTCCCGGGACAGGGATACGAGCAGTACTTC
CASSLVPGQGYEQYF